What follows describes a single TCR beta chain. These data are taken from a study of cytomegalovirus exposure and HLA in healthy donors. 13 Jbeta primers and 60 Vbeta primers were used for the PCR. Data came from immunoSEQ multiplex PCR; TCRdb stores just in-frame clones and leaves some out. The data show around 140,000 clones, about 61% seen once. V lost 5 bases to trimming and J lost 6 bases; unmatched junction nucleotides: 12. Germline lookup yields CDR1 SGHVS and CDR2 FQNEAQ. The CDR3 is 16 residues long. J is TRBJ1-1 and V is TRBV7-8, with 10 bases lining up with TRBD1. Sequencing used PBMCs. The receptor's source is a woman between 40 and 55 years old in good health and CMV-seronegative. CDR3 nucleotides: TGTGCCAGCAGCAAGTCGGGACAGGGGATAATCGCTGAAGCTTTCTTT. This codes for CASSKSGQGIIAEAFF.